The entry that follows covers one T cell receptor (beta chain) sequence. The target antigen is unknown. This specimen belongs to a study of brain T cells in children with intractable seizures. Findings of the study overall: Pre-surgery blood may have been undersampled, hiding some clones. Patients' HCMV serostatus was unknown; virus specificity rests on CDR3 similarity alone.

The CDR3 sequence is 20 residues long. V dropped 6 bases and J dropped 1; count of bases not matched to a gene: 21. The germline gives CDR1 LGHDT, CDR2 YNNKEL (reference sequence). Surgery cases with the highest brain T cell transcript signatures were chosen for sequencing. At least one anti-epileptic drug was given before surgery. Produced via immunoSEQ multiplex PCR; TCRdb's table is partial and in-frame only. The sample includes approximately 110,000 clones, 85% to 95% of them seen just once. This TCR came from a boy younger than two with hemimegalencephaly and intractable seizures. The chain uses TRBV3-1 (or the pseudogene TRBV3-2) and TRBJ2-4; 7 nucleotides align to TRBD2. The sequencing here drew on peripheral blood, taken at surgery. CDR3 residues: CASRGVSGAPWGGAKNIQYF. The CDR3 DNA reads as TGTGCCAGCAGAGGAGTTAGCGGAGCTCCCTGGGGGGGGGCCAAAAACATTCAGTACTTC.